Listed here are 14 T cell receptor beta chains from one sample, sequenced in a study of blood T cell repertoires in COVID-19. The protocol was immunoSEQ multiplex PCR, while the TCRdb copy is restricted to in-frame clones and leaves out a portion. Here the sample spans tens of thousands of clones, around four fifths being singletons. The specimen sequenced was peripheral blood. The receptors were sampled from a woman in her 70s with active or convalescent COVID-19.

The chain employs TRBV10-2 and TRBJ1-6; D is uncertain. V lost 4 bases, J lost 5 bases, and 12 bases lay in between. Per the germline V gene, CDR1 is WSHSY and CDR2 is SAAADI. The CDR3 runs to 15 residues. The CDR3 protein is CASSGSRSDNSPLHF. The CDR3 nucleotides read TGCGCCAGCAGTGGGTCCCGGTCCGATAATTCACCCCTCCACTTT.

V and J are TRBV6-6 and TRBJ1-5; D is possibly TRBD1 (5 bases). There are 13 residues in the CDR3. The germline V gene encodes CDR1 MNHNY and CDR2 SVGAGI (reference sequence). V lost 10 bases and J lost 9, with 19 bases in between. CDR3 nucleotide sequence: TGTGCCACCTCGGACTGGGGGGAGCGGCCCCAGCATTTT. Its protein product is CATSDWGERPQHF.

The rearrangement joins TRBV28 to TRBJ1-6, with unresolved D. V lost 2 bases, J lost 2 bases, and 10 bases lay in between. Per germline, CDR1 MDHEN and CDR2 SYDVKM. The CDR3 spans 16 residues. The CDR3, as DNA: TGTGCCAGCAGTTTAGACACGGGGACCTATAATTCACCCCTCCACTTT. This sequence encodes CASSLDTGTYNSPLHF. Supplemented by reference TRBV28 and TRBJ1-6, the full variable domain reads DVKVTQSSRYLVKRTGEKVFLECVQDMDHENMFWYRQDPGLGLRLIYFSYDVKMKEKGDIPEGYSVSREKKERFSLILESASTNQTSMYLCASSLDTGTYNSPLHFGNGTRLTVT.

This chain uses TRBV2 with TRBJ2-7, with TRBD2 as a possible D gene (7 bases). This CDR3 comprises 16 residues. Trimming left V 6 bases short and J 4 bases short, with 22 bases between. CDR1 is SNHLY and CDR2 is FYNNEI in the germline V gene. DNA for the CDR3: TGTGCCAGCAGCCAGAGGGGGGGGCCAAAATTATACGAGCAGTACTTC. This sequence encodes CASSQRGGPKLYEQYF.

CDR3 nucleotide sequence: TGTGCCAGCAGTTACGAGGGAGACACTGAAGCTTTCTTT. It yields the protein CASSYEGDTEAFF. This chain joins TRBV6-6 and TRBJ1-1; no clear D. Germline lookup yields CDR1 MNHNY and CDR2 SVGAGI (reference sequence). Trimming removed 2 bases from V and 3 bases from J, with 7 bases in between. This CDR3 is built from 13 residues.

The rearrangement joins TRBV4-3 to TRBJ1-1; 7 nucleotides align to TRBD1. The CDR3 consists of 14 residues. Germline V gene lookup returns CDR1 LGHNA and CDR2 YSLEER. With V trimmed by 0 bases and J by 5 bases, 3 bases remained unmatched. In DNA form, the CDR3 reads TGCGCCAGCAGCCAAGAGACAGGGTGGACTGAAGCTTTCTTT. As protein: CASSQETGWTEAFF.

This CDR3 is CASSRYAWDRGQYEQYF. The CDR3 nucleotides read TGTGCCAGCAGCCGGTACGCATGGGACAGGGGGCAGTACGAGCAGTACTTC. The chain combines TRBV5-4 with TRBJ2-7, with TRBD1 identical over 12 bases. Germline CDR1 and CDR2: SGHNT and YYREEE (reference sequence). The CDR3 consists of 17 residues. J lost 4 bases, V lost 4 bases, and 12 bases had no gene match.

V usage is TRBV29-1 and J usage is TRBJ2-1; TRBD1 might be the D (6 bases). Deletions cut 5 bases from V and 9 bases from J, with 11 bases between. Germline V gives CDR1 SQVTM, CDR2 ANQGSEA. This CDR3 is 11 amino acids long. CDR3 loop: CSVQTGIEQFF. The DNA of the CDR3 is TGCAGCGTTCAAACAGGGATTGAGCAGTTCTTC.

This clone has just a few counts. The chain carries TRBV5-5 and TRBJ1-6; TRBD1 is a possible D gene (6 bases). The CDR3 totals 17 residues. V gave up 6 bases and J gave up 10 bases, with 26 bases separating them. CDR1 SGHKS and CDR2 YYEKEE come from the germline V gene (reference sequence). CDR3 DNA: TGTGCCAGCAATCCGAGGGGGGGATCTTTGATGGAGTCACCCCTCCACTTT. It encodes CASNPRGGSLMESPLHF. Supplemented by reference TRBV5-5 and TRBJ1-6, the full variable domain reads DAGVTQSPTHLIKTRGQQVTLRCSPISGHKSVSWYQQVLGQGPQFIFQYYEKEERGRGNFPDRFSARQFPNYSSELNVNALLLGDSALYLCASNPRGGSLMESPLHFGNGTRLTVT.

The rearrangement joins TRBV5-6 to TRBJ2-5; TRBD2 matches 15 bases. CDR3 length: 16 residues. Germline V gives CDR1 SGHDT, CDR2 YYEEEE. V lost 4 bases and J lost 2; bases outside the gene matches: 3. The CDR3 DNA reads as TGTGCCAGCAGCGGGACTAGCGGGGGGCCGCAAGAGACCCAGTACTTC. The encoded protein is CASSGTSGGPQETQYF.

The rearrangement joins TRBV6-5 to TRBJ1-2, with 9 bases matching TRBD1. The CDR3 spans 13 residues. V lost 4 bases, J lost 3 bases, and 0 bases stayed unmatched. CDR1 and CDR2 (germline): MNHEY, SVGAGI. The DNA for the CDR3 is TGTGCCAGCAGTTGGGACAGGGACTATGGCTACACCTTC. Translation: CASSWDRDYGYTF.

The chain has TRBV7-6 and TRBJ2-5; D may be TRBD1 (8 bases). The germline V and J ends were trimmed by 4 bases and 3 bases, with 15 bases remaining between them. The CDR3 length is 15 residues. Germline CDR1 reads SGHVS; CDR2 reads FNYEAQ. CDR3 DNA: TGTGCCAGCAGCTCCCCGGGGGGACAGGAAGAGACCCAGTACTTC. This translates into CASSSPGGQEETQYF.

The genes are TRBV4-2 and TRBJ2-5; 9 bases are shared with TRBD2. V gave up 0 bases and J gave up 5 bases; unmatched junction bases: 4. Germline V lookup: CDR1 LGHNA, CDR2 YNFKEQ. The CDR3 has 15 residues. CDR3 sequence reads: CASSQDQRGVETQYF. The DNA for the CDR3 is TGTGCCAGCAGCCAAGATCAGCGGGGGGTGGAGACCCAGTACTTC.

The genes are TRBV5-1 and TRBJ2-5, with D perhaps TRBD2 (6 bases). Germline values: CDR1 SGHRS, CDR2 YFSETQ. V was shortened by 0 bases and J by 4 bases, with 13 bases between the two germline ends. This CDR3 has 15 residues. The DNA for the CDR3 is TGCGCCAGCAGCTTGGGCGGGGAAAGGCGAGAGACCCAGTACTTC. Residues: CASSLGGERRETQYF.